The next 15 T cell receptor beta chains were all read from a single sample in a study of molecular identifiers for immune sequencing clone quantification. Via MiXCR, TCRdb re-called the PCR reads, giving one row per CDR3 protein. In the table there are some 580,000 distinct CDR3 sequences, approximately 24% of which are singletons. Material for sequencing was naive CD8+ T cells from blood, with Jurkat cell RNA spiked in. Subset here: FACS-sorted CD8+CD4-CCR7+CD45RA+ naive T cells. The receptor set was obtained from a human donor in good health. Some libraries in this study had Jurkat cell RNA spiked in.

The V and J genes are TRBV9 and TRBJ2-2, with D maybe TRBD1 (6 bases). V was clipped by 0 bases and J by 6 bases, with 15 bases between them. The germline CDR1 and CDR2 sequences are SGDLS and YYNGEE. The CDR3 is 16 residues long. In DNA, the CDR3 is TGTGCCAGCAGCGTAGTCCAGGGGATTGGAGCCGGGGAGCTGTTTTTT. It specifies CASSVVQGIGAGELFF.

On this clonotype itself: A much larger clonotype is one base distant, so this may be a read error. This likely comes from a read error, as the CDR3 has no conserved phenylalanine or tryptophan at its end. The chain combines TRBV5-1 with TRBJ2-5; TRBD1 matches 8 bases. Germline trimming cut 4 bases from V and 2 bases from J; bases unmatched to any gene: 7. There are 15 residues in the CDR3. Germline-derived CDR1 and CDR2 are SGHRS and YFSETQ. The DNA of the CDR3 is TGCGCCAGCAGCCTAGACAGGGGTGCTCAAGAGACCCAGTACTCC. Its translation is CASSLDRGAQETQYS.

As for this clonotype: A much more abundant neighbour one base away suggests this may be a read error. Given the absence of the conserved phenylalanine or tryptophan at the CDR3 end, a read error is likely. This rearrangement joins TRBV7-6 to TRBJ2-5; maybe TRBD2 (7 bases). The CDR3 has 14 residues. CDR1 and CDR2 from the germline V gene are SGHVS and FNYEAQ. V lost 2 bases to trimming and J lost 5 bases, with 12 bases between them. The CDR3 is CASSLSGGLETQYL. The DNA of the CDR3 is TGTGCCAGCAGCTTATCGGGGGGCCTCGAGACCCAGTACCTC.

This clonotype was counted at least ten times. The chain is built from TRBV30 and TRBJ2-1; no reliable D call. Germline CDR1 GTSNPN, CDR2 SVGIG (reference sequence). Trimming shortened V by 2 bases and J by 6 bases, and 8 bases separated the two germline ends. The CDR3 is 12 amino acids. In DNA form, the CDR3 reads TGTGCCTGGAGTCCTCGCCCCAATGAGCAGTTCTTC. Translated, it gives CAWSPRPNEQFF. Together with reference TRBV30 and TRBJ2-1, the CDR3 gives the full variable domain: SQTIHQWPATLVQPVGSPLSLECTVEGTSNPNLYWYRQAAGRGLQLLFYSVGIGQISSEVPQNLSASRPQDRQFILSSKKLLLSDSGFYLCAWSPRPNEQFFGPGTRLTVL.

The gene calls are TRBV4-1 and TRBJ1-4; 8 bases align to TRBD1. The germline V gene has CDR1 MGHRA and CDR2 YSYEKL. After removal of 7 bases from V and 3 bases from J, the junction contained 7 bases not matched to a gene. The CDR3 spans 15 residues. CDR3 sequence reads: CASNYGTGANEKLFF. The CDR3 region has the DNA TGCGCCAGCAACTATGGGACAGGCGCTAATGAAAAACTGTTTTTT.

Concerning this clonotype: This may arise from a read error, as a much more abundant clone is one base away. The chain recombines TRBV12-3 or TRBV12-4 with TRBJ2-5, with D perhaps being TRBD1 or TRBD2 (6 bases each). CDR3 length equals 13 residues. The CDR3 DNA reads TGTGCCAGCAGTTACGGGGGCATGGAGAGCCAGTACTTC. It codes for CASSYGGMESQYF.

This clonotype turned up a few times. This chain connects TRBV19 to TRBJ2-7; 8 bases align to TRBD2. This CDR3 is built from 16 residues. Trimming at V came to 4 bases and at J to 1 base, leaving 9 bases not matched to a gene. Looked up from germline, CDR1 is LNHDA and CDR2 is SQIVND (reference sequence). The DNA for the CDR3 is TGTGCCAGTAGTACCCACGGGGGGGAGATATCCTACGAGCAGTACTTC. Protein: CASSTHGGEISYEQYF.

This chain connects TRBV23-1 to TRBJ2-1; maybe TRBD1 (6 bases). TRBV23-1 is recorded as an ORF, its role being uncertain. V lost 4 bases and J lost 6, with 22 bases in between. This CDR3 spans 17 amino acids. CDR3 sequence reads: CASSRWPPGARCNEQFF. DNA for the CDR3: TGCGCCAGCAGTCGATGGCCTCCAGGGGCCCGCTGCAATGAGCAGTTCTTC.

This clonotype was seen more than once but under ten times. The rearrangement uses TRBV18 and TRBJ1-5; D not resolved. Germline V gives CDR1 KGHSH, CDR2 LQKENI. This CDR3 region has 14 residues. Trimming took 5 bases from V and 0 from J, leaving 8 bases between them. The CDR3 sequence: CASSTTDSNQPQHF. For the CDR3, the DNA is TGTGCCAGCTCAACGACGGATAGCAATCAGCCCCAGCATTTT.

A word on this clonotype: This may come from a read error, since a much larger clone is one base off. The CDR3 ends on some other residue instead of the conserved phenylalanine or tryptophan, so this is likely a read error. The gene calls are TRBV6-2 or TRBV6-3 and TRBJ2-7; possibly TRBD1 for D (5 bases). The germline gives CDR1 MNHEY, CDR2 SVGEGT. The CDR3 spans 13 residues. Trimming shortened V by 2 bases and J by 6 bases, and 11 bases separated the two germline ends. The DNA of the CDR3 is TGTGCCAGCAGTTACGGGGCAGGGTCCGAGCAGTACATC. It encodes CASSYGAGSEQYI.

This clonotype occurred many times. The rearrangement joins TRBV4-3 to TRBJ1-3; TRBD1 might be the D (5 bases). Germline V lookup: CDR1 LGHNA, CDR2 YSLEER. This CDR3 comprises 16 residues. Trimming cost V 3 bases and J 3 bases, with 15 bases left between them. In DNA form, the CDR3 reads TGCGCCAGCAGCCAGGGATTCGGGGGTGTTGGAAACACCATATATTTT. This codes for CASSQGFGGVGNTIYF.

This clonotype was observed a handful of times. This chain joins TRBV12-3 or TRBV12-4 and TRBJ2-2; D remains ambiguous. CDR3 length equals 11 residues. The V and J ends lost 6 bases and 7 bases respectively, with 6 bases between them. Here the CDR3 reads CASRSDGELFF. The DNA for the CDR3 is TGTGCCAGCAGATCCGACGGGGAGCTGTTTTTT.

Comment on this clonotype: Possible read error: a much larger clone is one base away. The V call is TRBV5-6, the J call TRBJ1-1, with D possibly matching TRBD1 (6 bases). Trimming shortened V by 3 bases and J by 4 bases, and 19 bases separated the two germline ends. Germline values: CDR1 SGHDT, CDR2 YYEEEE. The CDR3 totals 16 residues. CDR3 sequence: CASSSPHRAHITEAFF. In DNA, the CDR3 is TGTGCCAGCAGCTCTCCTCACAGGGCCCATATCACTGAAGCTTTCTTT.

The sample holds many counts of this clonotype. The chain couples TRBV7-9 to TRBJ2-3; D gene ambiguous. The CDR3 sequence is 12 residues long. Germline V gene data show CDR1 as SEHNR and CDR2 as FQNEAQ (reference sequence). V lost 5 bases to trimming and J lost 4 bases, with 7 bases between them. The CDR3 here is CASSPPADTQYF. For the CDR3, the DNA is TGTGCCAGCAGCCCACCGGCAGATACGCAGTATTTT.

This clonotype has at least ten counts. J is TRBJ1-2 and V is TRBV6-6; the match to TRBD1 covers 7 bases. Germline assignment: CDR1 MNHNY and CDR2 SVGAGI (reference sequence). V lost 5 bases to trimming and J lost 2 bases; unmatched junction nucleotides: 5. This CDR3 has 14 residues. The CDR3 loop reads CASSPDRDNYGYTF. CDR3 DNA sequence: TGTGCCAGCAGTCCCGACAGGGACAACTATGGCTACACCTTC.